The next 10 T cell receptor beta chains were all read from a single sample in a study of T cell responses to AZD1222 COVID-19 vaccine. The assay was immunoSEQ multiplex PCR, and TCRdb's table has in-frame clones only and misses some. The sample lists about 110,000 clones, approximately 90% occurring once. Sequences were derived from peripheral blood, sampled 28 days after the second AZD1222 dose. The source is an adult who received the AZD1222 COVID-19 vaccine.

This chain uses TRBV10-2 with TRBJ1-1, with D tentatively TRBD1 (5 bases). Germline V gene sequence: CDR1 WSHSY, CDR2 SAAADI. This CDR3 contains 14 residues. Trimming stripped 6 bases from V and 2 bases from J, with 13 bases between. CDR3 sequence reads: CASRSGGTNTEAFF. CDR3 DNA: TGCGCCAGCAGGTCCGGAGGGACTAACACTGAAGCTTTCTTT.

The J gene is TRBJ1-2, the V gene TRBV12-3 or TRBV12-4, with D uncertain. The V and J ends lost 3 bases and 6 bases respectively, with 8 bases between them. This CDR3 has 12 residues. The CDR3 bases are TGTGCCAGCAGTTTGCTCATCGATGGCTACACCTTC. It is translated as CASSLLIDGYTF.

This clone has a handful of counts. The V and J genes are TRBV19 and TRBJ1-4, with D hard to call. The germline V gene has CDR1 LNHDA and CDR2 SQIVND (reference sequence). This CDR3 comprises 15 residues. Trimming left V 7 bases short and J 6 bases short, with 18 bases between. CDR3 residues: CASTLMGGKDEKLFF. As DNA, the CDR3 is TGTGCCAGTACCCTAATGGGTGGGAAGGATGAAAAACTGTTTTTT.

The V and J genes are TRBV27 and TRBJ1-4; no definite D call. The CDR3 sequence is 14 residues long. V was trimmed by 0 bases and J by 8 bases, leaving 10 bases between them. Per the germline V gene, CDR1 is MNHEY and CDR2 is SMNVEV (reference sequence). CDR3 loop: CASSLSGLPEKLFF. The CDR3 DNA reads as TGTGCCAGCAGTTTATCTGGGCTACCAGAAAAACTGTTTTTT.

The chain recombines TRBV19 with TRBJ1-4; 12 bases match TRBD1. The germline CDR1 and CDR2 sequences are LNHDA and SQIVND (reference sequence). This CDR3 is 15 amino acids long. The junction had 8 bases not matched to a gene; V was cut back by 7 bases and J by 8 bases. CDR3 amino acids: CASTPRDRGREKLFF. As DNA, the CDR3 is TGTGCCAGTACCCCCCGGGACAGGGGGCGCGAAAAACTGTTTTTT.

The CDR3 reads CASTMLAGYEQYF. The CDR3, as DNA: TGTGCCAGCACCATGCTAGCGGGGTACGAGCAGTACTTC. The rearrangement joins TRBV7-8 to TRBJ2-7, with 9 bases fitting TRBD2. Unmatched junction bases numbered 5, after V lost 7 bases and J lost 4 bases. Germline values: CDR1 SGHVS, CDR2 FQNEAQ. The CDR3 extends over 13 amino acids. The whole variable domain, filled in from reference TRBV7-8 and TRBJ2-7, reads GAGVSQSPRYKVAKRGQDVALRCDPISGHVSLFWYQQALGQGPEFLTYFQNEAQLDKSGLPSDRFFAERPEGSVSTLKIQRTQQEDSAVYLCASTMLAGYEQYFGPGTRLTVT.

CDR3 nucleotide sequence: TGTGCCAGCAGTCATGGATCTTCAGGGGGCAGTGAAGCTTTCTTT. This sequence encodes CASSHGSSGGSEAFF. The V and J genes are TRBV6-2 or TRBV6-3 and TRBJ1-1; 8 bases line up with TRBD1. The germline V gene encodes CDR1 MNHEY and CDR2 SVGEGT. V was clipped by 5 bases and J by 7 bases; unmatched bases: 12. The CDR3 consists of 15 residues.

This clone showed up just a few times. J is TRBJ1-6 and V is TRBV2; D is possibly TRBD1 (6 bases). Germline values: CDR1 SNHLY, CDR2 FYNNEI. CDR3 length equals 14 residues. The V end lost 2 bases, the J end lost 6 bases, and 8 bases lay between the germline ends. This chain's CDR3 is CASSERGTNSPLHF. The CDR3 DNA sequence: TGTGCCAGCAGTGAAAGGGGGACTAATTCACCCCTCCACTTT.

J is TRBJ2-2 and V is TRBV3-1 (or the pseudogene TRBV3-2); 11 positions match TRBD2. V lost 6 bases, J lost 5 bases, and 8 bases stayed unmatched. Germline-derived CDR1 and CDR2 are LGHDT and YNNKEL (reference sequence). The CDR3 totals 16 residues. CDR3 DNA sequence: TGTGCCAGCAGACAATCCACTAGCGGGAGAACCGGGGAGCTGTTTTTT. Protein sequence: CASRQSTSGRTGELFF.

This clone was observed a single time. The V and J genes are TRBV27 and TRBJ2-7, with 12 bases that match TRBD2. Trimming at V came to 6 bases and at J to 0 bases, leaving 0 bases not matched to a gene. Germline CDR1 reads MNHEY; CDR2 reads SMNVEV (reference sequence). This CDR3 region has 14 residues. The CDR3 reads CASRGLAGSYEQYF. CDR3 in DNA: TGTGCCAGCAGGGGACTAGCGGGCTCCTACGAGCAGTACTTC.